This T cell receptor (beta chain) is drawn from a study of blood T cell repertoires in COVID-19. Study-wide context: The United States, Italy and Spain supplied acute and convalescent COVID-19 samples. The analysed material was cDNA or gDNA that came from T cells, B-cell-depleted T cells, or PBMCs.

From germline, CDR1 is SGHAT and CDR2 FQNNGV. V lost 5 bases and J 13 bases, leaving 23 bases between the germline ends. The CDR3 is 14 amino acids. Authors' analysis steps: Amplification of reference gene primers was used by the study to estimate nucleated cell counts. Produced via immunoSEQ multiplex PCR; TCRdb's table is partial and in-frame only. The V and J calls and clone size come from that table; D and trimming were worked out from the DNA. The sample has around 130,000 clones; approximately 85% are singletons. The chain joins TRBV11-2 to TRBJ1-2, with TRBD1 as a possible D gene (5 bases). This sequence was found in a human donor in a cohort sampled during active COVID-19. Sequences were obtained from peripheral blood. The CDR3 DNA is TGTGCCAGCAGCCCCGATCCCGGGACTCCCCTTAGCACCTTC. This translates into CASSPDPGTPLSTF.